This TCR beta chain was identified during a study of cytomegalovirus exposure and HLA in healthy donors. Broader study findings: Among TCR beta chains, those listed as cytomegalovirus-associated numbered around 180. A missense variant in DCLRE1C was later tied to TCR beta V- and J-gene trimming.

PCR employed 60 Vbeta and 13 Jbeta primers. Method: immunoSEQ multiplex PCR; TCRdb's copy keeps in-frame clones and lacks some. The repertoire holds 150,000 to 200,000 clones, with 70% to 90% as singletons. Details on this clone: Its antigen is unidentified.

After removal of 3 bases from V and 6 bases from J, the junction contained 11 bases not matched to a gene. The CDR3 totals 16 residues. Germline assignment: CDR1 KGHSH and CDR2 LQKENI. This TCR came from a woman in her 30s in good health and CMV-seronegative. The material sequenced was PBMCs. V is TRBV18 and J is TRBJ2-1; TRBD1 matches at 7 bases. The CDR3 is CASSPQGGAGPNEQFF. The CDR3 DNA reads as TGTGCCAGCTCACCTCAAGGGGGCGCGGGTCCCAATGAGCAGTTCTTC.